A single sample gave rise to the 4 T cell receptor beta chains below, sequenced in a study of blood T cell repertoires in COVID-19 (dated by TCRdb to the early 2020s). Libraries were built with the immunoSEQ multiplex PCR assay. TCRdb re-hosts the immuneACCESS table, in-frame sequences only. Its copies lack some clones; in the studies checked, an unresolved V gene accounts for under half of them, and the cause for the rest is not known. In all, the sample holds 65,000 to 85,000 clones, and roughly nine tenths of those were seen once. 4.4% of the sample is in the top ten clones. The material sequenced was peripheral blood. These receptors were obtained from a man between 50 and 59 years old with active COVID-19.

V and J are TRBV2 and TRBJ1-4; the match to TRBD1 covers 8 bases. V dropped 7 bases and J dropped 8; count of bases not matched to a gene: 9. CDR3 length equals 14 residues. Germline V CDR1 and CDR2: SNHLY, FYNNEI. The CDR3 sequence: CASTGQGSREKLFF. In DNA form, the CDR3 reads TGTGCCAGCACCGGACAGGGATCGAGGGAAAAACTGTTTTTT.

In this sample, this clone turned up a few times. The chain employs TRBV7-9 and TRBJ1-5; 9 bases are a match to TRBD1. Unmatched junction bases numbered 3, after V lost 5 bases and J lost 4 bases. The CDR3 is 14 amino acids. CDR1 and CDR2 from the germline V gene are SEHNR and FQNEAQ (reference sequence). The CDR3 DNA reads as TGTGCCAGCAGCCGGGACAGGGCTAATCAGCCCCAGCATTTT. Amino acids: CASSRDRANQPQHF.

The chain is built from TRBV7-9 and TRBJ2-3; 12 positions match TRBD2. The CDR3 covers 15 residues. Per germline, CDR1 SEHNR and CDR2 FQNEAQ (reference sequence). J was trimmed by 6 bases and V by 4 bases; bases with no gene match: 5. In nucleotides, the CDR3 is TGTGCCAGCAGCTCCGGACTAGCGGGACGGGATACGCAGTATTTT. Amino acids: CASSSGLAGRDTQYF.

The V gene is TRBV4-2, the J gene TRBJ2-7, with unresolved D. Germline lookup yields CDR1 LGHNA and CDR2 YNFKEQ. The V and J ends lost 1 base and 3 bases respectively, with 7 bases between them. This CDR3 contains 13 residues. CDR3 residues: CASSQGIDYEQYF. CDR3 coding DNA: TGTGCCAGCAGCCAAGGAATAGACTACGAGCAGTACTTC.